The rows below give T cell receptor beta chains drawn from one sample of a study of beta chain features in type 1 diabetes. Assay: immunoSEQ multiplex PCR; the TCRdb copy retains only in-frame clones and omits some. Among hundreds of thousands of clones listed, roughly two thirds were seen once. Sequenced sample: naive CD4+ T cells from blood. Receptor source: a man between 25 and 39 years old in good health. Each CDR3 is given with its conserved first and last residue. The order of the fields is D gene, V gene, J gene, clone size, CDR3 protein, CDR3 DNA. A D gene is named only where the DNA matches it firmly. The listing skips clone size in some rows; elsewhere it reads once, few, many or a size class.

NA,TRBV19,TRBJ2-3,NA,CATGPHTDTQYF,TGTGCCACGGGACCACACACAGATACGCAGTATTTT
NA,TRBV29-1,TRBJ1-1,once,CSVGLNTEAFF,TGCAGCGTTGGACTGAACACTGAAGCTTTCTTT
TRBD2,TRBV25-1,TRBJ2-7,NA,CASSEASGTYEQYF,TGTGCCAGCAGTGAGGCTAGCGGAACCTACGAGCAGTACTTC
TRBD1,TRBV7-2,TRBJ2-7,NA,CASSLTGGAYEQYF,TGTGCCAGCAGCTTAACAGGGGGTGCCTACGAGCAGTACTTC
NA,TRBV7-2,TRBJ2-4,NA,CASSLAVSRENIQYF,TGTGCCAGCAGCTTAGCTGTATCCAGGGAAAACATTCAGTACTTC
NA,TRBV10-2,TRBJ2-7,NA,CASSSYYEQYF,TGCGCCAGCAGTTCCTACTACGAGCAGTACTTC
NA,TRBV15,TRBJ1-2,NA,CATSRPRPEGGYTF,TGTGCCACCAGCAGACCCCGACCTGAGGGGGGCTACACCTTC
NA,TRBV1,TRBJ2-5,NA,CTSSRLAGVVAQYF,TGCACCAGCAGTCGACTAGCGGGAGTGGTGGCCCAGTACTTC
NA,TRBV5-1,TRBJ2-5,few,CASSGSETQYF,TGCGCCAGCAGCGGGAGTGAGACCCAGTACTTC
NA,TRBV5-6,TRBJ2-1,NA,CASSLAVMQFF,TGTGCCAGCAGCTTGGCCGTAATGCAGTTCTTC
NA,TRBV29-1,TRBJ2-1,NA,CSVDYGTFNEQFF,TGCAGCGTTGATTACGGGACTTTCAATGAGCAGTTCTTC
TRBD2,TRBV9,TRBJ2-5,NA,CASSTRGAGEETQYF,TGTGCCAGCAGCACCCGGGGAGCGGGAGAAGAGACCCAGTACTTC
NA,TRBV29-1,TRBJ1-1,NA,CSVALTGTEAFF,TGCAGCGTGGCGCTCACAGGGACTGAAGCTTTCTTT
NA,TRBV11-1,TRBJ2-1,NA,CASSFPKYEQFF,TGTGCCAGCAGCTTCCCGAAGTATGAGCAGTTCTTC
NA,TRBV9,TRBJ2-2,NA,CASSVERGNGELFF,TGTGCCAGCAGCGTAGAAAGGGGGAACGGGGAGCTGTTTTTT
NA,TRBV29-1,TRBJ2-1,NA,CSVLTGGSYNEQFF,TGCAGCGTCCTTACGGGTGGGTCCTACAATGAGCAGTTCTTC
NA,TRBV6-6,TRBJ2-3,NA,CASRNTDTQYF,TGTGCCAGCAGAAACACCGATACGCAGTATTTT
NA,TRBV19,TRBJ1-2,NA,CASSEGIGYTF,TGTGCCAGTAGTGAGGGAATTGGCTACACCTTC
NA,TRBV4-2,TRBJ1-2,NA,CASSQEGGRRRGGYTF,TGTGCCAGCAGCCAAGAGGGCGGACGGAGGAGAGGCGGCTACACCTTC
NA,TRBV10-3,TRBJ2-3,NA,CAISEANGDTQYF,TGTGCCATCAGTGAGGCTAACGGAGATACGCAGTATTTT
TRBD1,TRBV6-1,TRBJ2-5,NA,CASSEARTGGFETQYF,TGTGCCAGCAGTGAAGCCAGGACAGGGGGCTTTGAGACCCAGTACTTC
NA,TRBV9,TRBJ2-1,NA,CASSVAPGIHNNEQFF,TGTGCCAGCAGCGTAGCGCCAGGGATACACAACAATGAGCAGTTCTTC
TRBD2,TRBV30,TRBJ2-1,NA,CAWSSGLALVNEQFF,TGTGCCTGGAGCTCGGGACTAGCGCTCGTCAATGAGCAGTTCTTC
NA,TRBV9,TRBJ2-6,NA,CASSQETGFWSGANVLTF,TGTGCCAGCAGCCAAGAGACCGGGTTTTGGTCTGGGGCCAACGTCCTGACTTTC
NA,TRBV7-2,TRBJ2-1,NA,CASSLYPTGEGEQFF,TGTGCCAGCAGCTTATACCCGACAGGGGAGGGTGAGCAGTTCTTC
NA,TRBV9,TRBJ2-5,NA,CASSVVGSGETQYF,TGTGCCAGCAGCGTAGTAGGGTCGGGGGAGACCCAGTACTTC
TRBD1,TRBV6-5,TRBJ2-7,few,CASSEDRDSYEQYF,TGTGCCAGCAGTGAAGACAGGGACTCCTACGAGCAGTACTTC
NA,TRBV7-2,TRBJ2-7,few,CASSLDPYEQYF,TGTGCCAGCAGCTTAGATCCCTACGAGCAGTACTTC
TRBD1,TRBV7-2,TRBJ1-2,NA,CASSSGQGASYGYTF,TGTGCCAGCAGCTCCGGACAGGGGGCATCCTATGGCTACACCTTC
NA,TRBV29-1,TRBJ1-1,few,CSGLGGLRDTEAFF,TGCAGCGGCCTCGGGGGACTGAGGGATACTGAAGCTTTCTTT
TRBD2,TRBV7-2,TRBJ2-3,NA,CASSLSSGGTDTQYF,TGTGCCAGCAGCTTATCTAGCGGGGGCACAGATACGCAGTATTTT
NA,TRBV30,TRBJ2-1,NA,CAWSQNEQFF,TGTGCCTGGAGTCAAAATGAGCAGTTCTTC
NA,TRBV30,TRBJ1-1,NA,CAWSAWDTEAFF,TGTGCCTGGAGCGCCTGGGACACTGAAGCTTTCTTT
NA,TRBV14,TRBJ2-3,NA,CASSRGDTQYF,TGTGCCAGCAGCCGGGGGGATACGCAGTATTTT
NA,TRBV29-1,TRBJ1-4,NA,CSVGTDIEKLFF,TGCAGCGTAGGAACAGATATTGAAAAACTGTTTTTT
NA,TRBV6-5,TRBJ2-3,NA,CASSYSRRASTDTQYF,TGTGCCAGCAGTTACTCGAGGAGGGCTAGCACAGATACGCAGTATTTT
NA,TRBV5-1,TRBJ2-7,NA,CASSLLGAPSYEQYF,TGCGCCAGCAGCTTGCTAGGGGCCCCTTCCTACGAGCAGTACTTC
TRBD2,TRBV5-1,TRBJ2-1,NA,CASSFRDYYNEQFF,TGCGCCAGCAGCTTTCGGGACTACTACAATGAGCAGTTCTTC
TRBD1,TRBV10-3,TRBJ2-7,NA,CAISATGGRYEQYF,TGTGCCATCAGCGCAACAGGGGGCCGGTACGAGCAGTACTTC
TRBD2,TRBV30,TRBJ2-1,NA,CAWTATSGRAFSYNEQFF,TGTGCCTGGACAGCGACTAGCGGGAGGGCCTTCTCCTACAATGAGCAGTTCTTC
TRBD1,TRBV7-2,TRBJ1-2,once,CASSLSGTGGRGYTF,TGTGCCAGCAGCCTTTCCGGGACAGGGGGCCGAGGCTACACCTTC